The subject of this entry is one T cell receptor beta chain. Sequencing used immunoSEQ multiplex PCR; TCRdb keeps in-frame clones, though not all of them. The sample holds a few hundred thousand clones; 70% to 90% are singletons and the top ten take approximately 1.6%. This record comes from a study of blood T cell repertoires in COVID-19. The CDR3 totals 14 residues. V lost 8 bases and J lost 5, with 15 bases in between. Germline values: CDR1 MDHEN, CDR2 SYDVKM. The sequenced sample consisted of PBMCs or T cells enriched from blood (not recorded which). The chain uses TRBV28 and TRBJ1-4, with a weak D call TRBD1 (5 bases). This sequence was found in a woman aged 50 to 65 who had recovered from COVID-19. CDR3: CASERGGKNEKLFF. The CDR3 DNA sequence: TGTGCCAGCGAACGGGGGGGTAAGAATGAAAAACTGTTTTTT.